This entry describes one T cell receptor beta chain. Its specificity is unknown. An end of the junction differs from the germline gene, which may be a read error. This specimen comes from a study of blood T cells in healthy people across ages. Study findings and constraints: Total diversity from one million sequenced T cells was likely underestimated. Researchers report that TCR beta diversity correlated strongly with naive T cell percentage.

A second about 7 to 11 cycle PCR used barcoded and J-beta primers. Every molecule of cDNA carried a tag from a template-switch adaptor with 12 random nucleotides. TCRdb re-called the 5' RACE reads through MiXCR, storing one row per CDR3 protein. The sample has about 730,000 distinct CDR3 sequences, around 40% seen once. The CDR3 spans 13 residues. CDR1 is SGHTA and CDR2 is FQGTGA in the germline V gene. The chain has TRBV7-3 and TRBJ1-1; D unresolved. Sequences were obtained from blood. This TCR was sampled from a woman between 55 and 75 years old in good health. The CDR3 region has the DNA TGTGCCAACAGCCGTTCAACGAACACTGAAGCTTTCTTT. It specifies CANSRSTNTEAFF. The whole variable domain, remainder taken from reference TRBV7-3 and TRBJ1-1, is GAGVSQTPSNKVTEKGKYVELRCDPISGHTALYWYRQSLGQGPEFLIYFQGTGAADDSGLPNDRFFAVRPEGSVSTLKIQRTERGDSAVYLCANSRSTNTEAFFGQGTRLTVV.